The clone carrying this T cell receptor beta chain was seen a handful of times. The entry originates in a study of response to subunit inactivated influenza vaccine. V lost 3 bases and J 6 bases, leaving 9 bases between the germline ends. CDR1 SQVTM and CDR2 ANQGSEA come from the germline V gene. This CDR3 is 12 amino acids long. From the RT-PCR reads, TCRdb called clonotypes with MiXCR, one entry per CDR3 protein. The sample contains around 750,000 distinct CDR3 sequences, 21% of which appear only once. The TCR was taken from a man aged 50 to 59 who received an inactivated influenza vaccine. The sample was PBMCs from blood, taken roughly 5 days after vaccination. This rearrangement joins TRBV29-1 to TRBJ2-1, with no clear D. CDR3 nucleotide sequence: TGCAGCGTTGACTTCGACGGCAATGAGCAGTTCTTC. Translation: CSVDFDGNEQFF.